The 13 T cell receptor beta chains listed next were all sequenced from one sample in a study of T-cell reconstitution after alpha-beta-depleted transplantation in children. The authors prepared the TCRbeta library with unique molecular identifiers. TCRdb processed the PCR reads anew with MiXCR; each CDR3 protein has one entry. The sample includes approximately 500,000 distinct CDR3 sequences, 10% of them seen just once. The starting material was PBMCs, obtained before TCRalphabeta/CD19-depleted stem cell transplant. The receptors shown here come from a child aged 2 to 10 with inherited bone marrow failure, due to receive a stem cell transplant.

J is TRBJ1-3 and V is TRBV10-3, with D perhaps matching TRBD1 (5 bases). Trimming stripped 9 bases from V and 0 bases from J, with 12 bases between. Germline CDR1 is ENHRY and CDR2 is SYGVKD. The CDR3 consists of 14 residues. In DNA form, the CDR3 reads TGTGCCATGGGACCGACTACCTCTGGAAACACCATATATTTT. Its translation: CAMGPTTSGNTIYF.

The table lists this clonotype with a few counts. V and J are TRBV6-1 and TRBJ1-5; TRBD1 is a possible D gene (5 bases). This CDR3 is built from 15 residues. V was pared by 1 base and J by 4 bases, with 11 bases between. From germline, CDR1 is MNHNS and CDR2 SASEGT. The CDR3 loop is CASSEESAGNQPQHF. For the CDR3, the DNA is TGTGCCAGCAGTGAAGAATCGGCAGGGAATCAGCCCCAGCATTTT.

This clonotype was recorded many times. The chain has TRBV10-2 and TRBJ2-3, with D possibly being TRBD1 (6 bases). V was cut by 1 base and J by 2 bases, with 13 bases left in between. The CDR3 consists of 16 residues. Germline assignment: CDR1 WSHSY and CDR2 SAAADI. CDR3 region: CASSEYQGQITDTQYF. The CDR3 DNA sequence: TGCGCCAGCAGTGAGTATCAGGGACAAATCACAGATACGCAGTATTTT.

This clonotype was picked up many times. The chain combines TRBV4-1 with TRBJ2-1; 15 nucleotides line up with TRBD2. There are 21 residues in the CDR3. V lost 0 bases and J lost 0; bases outside the gene matches: 9. CDR1 MGHRA and CDR2 YSYEKL come from the germline V gene. In DNA, the CDR3 is TGCGCCAGCAGCCAAGATCTCGGGACTAGCGGGAGGCTTTCCTCCTACAATGAGCAGTTCTTC. It is translated as CASSQDLGTSGRLSSYNEQFF.

This clonotype came up many times. The V gene is TRBV7-2, the J gene TRBJ1-6; D is perhaps TRBD1 (6 bases). From germline, CDR1 is SGHTA and CDR2 FQGNSA. The V end was cut by 4 bases, the J end by 5 bases, with 15 bases between. The CDR3 is 16 amino acids. CDR3 in DNA: TGTGCCAGCAGCTCACAGGGCACGATCAATAATTCACCCCTCCACTTT. Amino acid sequence: CASSSQGTINNSPLHF.

This clonotype occurred many times. The chain employs TRBV10-1 and TRBJ1-5; D uncertain. Germline CDR1 reads WNHNN; CDR2 reads SYGVQD (reference sequence). CDR3 length equals 15 residues. V lost 0 bases and J 7 bases, leaving 13 bases between the germline ends. CDR3 sequence: CASSESSAPRQPQHF. CDR3 DNA sequence: TGCGCCAGCAGTGAGTCGAGTGCCCCCCGACAGCCCCAGCATTTT.

A few counts support this clonotype. The genes are TRBV19 and TRBJ2-1; the D gene is possibly TRBD2 (6 bases). V was trimmed by 5 bases and J by 5 bases, leaving 16 bases between them. The CDR3 extends over 15 amino acids. Germline assignment: CDR1 LNHDA and CDR2 SQIVND (reference sequence). CDR3 loop: CASSEWGLSDNEQFF. CDR3 in DNA: TGTGCCAGTAGTGAGTGGGGACTCTCGGACAATGAGCAGTTCTTC.

This clonotype was observed at least ten times. The chain couples TRBV20-1 to TRBJ1-1; TRBD1 agrees at 8 bases. The germline V gene has CDR1 DFQATT and CDR2 SNEGSKA (reference sequence). Trimming removed 0 bases from V and 3 bases from J; junction bases left unmatched: 12. The CDR3 sequence is 17 residues long. In DNA, the CDR3 is TGCAGTGCTAGAGAGTACAGGAACAGGGGGACGGACACTGAAGCTTTCTTT. This sequence encodes CSAREYRNRGTDTEAFF.

Ten or more counts support this clonotype. The chain joins TRBV7-2 to TRBJ2-7, with a weak D call TRBD2 (6 bases). CDR3 size: 14 residues. Germline loops: CDR1 SGHTA, CDR2 FQGNSA. Between the trimmed V and J ends, which lost 2 bases and 3 bases, there was a span of 11 bases. CDR3 protein: CASSLSPDYYEQYF. The CDR3 DNA sequence: TGTGCCAGCAGCTTATCCCCGGACTACTACGAGCAGTACTTC. The full variable domain, with the rest looked up from reference TRBV7-2 and TRBJ2-7, is GAGVSQSPSNKVTEKGKDVELRCDPISGHTALYWYRQSLGQGLEFLIYFQGNSAPDKSGLPSDRFSAERTGGSVSTLTIQRTQQEDSAVYLCASSLSPDYYEQYFGPGTRLTVT.

In its sample, this clonotype was seen many times. The genes are TRBV7-9 and TRBJ1-6, with D perhaps matching TRBD1 (5 bases). This CDR3 contains 14 residues. Germline V CDR1 and CDR2: SEHNR, FQNEAQ (reference sequence). V lost 5 bases and J lost 7, with 12 bases in between. CDR3 DNA sequence: TGTGCCAGCAGCCACCGGGACGGAAATTCACCCCTCCACTTT. Amino acids: CASSHRDGNSPLHF.

About this clonotype itself: Being one base from a much bigger clone, this may be a read error. This chain links TRBV5-1 with TRBJ1-1; a possible D gene is TRBD1 (6 bases). Germline V gene sequence: CDR1 SGHRS, CDR2 YFSETQ. The CDR3 has 15 residues. V gave up 0 bases and J gave up 4 bases, with 13 bases separating them. CDR3 coding DNA: TGCGCCAGCAGCTTGGCTCCGGGGGCGATCACTGAAGCTTTCTTT. The encoded protein is CASSLAPGAITEAFF.

This clonotype was found many times. The genes are TRBV12-3 or TRBV12-4 and TRBJ2-5, with 8 bases identical to TRBD2. This CDR3 is built from 14 residues. The V segment lost 2 bases and the J segment 5 bases; nucleotides outside the gene matches: 4. The chain's CDR3 is CASSLSGSGETQYF. The CDR3 coding sequence is TGTGCCAGCAGTTTAAGCGGGAGTGGTGAGACCCAGTACTTC.

The chain recombines TRBV3-1 with TRBJ2-1, with D unclear. With 10 bases removed from V and 1 base from J, the gap between germline ends came to 17 bases. CDR3 size: 15 residues. CDR1 and CDR2 from the germline V gene are LGHDT and YNNKEL (reference sequence). CDR3 region: CATSQVLLSYNEQFF. CDR3 in DNA: TGTGCCACCTCCCAAGTCCTGTTATCCTACAATGAGCAGTTCTTC.